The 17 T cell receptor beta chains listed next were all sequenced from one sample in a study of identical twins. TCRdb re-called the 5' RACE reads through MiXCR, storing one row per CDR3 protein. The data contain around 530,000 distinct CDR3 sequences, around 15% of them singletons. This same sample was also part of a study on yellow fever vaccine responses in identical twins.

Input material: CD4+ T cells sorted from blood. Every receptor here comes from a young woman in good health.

In nucleotides, the CDR3 is TGTGCCAGCAGGGGGACAGGGTCTCATGAAAAACTGTTTTTT. This translates into CASRGTGSHEKLFF. The V call is TRBV27, the J call TRBJ1-4; TRBD1 agrees at 9 bases. Germline trimming cut 6 bases from V and 6 bases from J; bases unmatched to any gene: 5. The germline gives CDR1 MNHEY, CDR2 SMNVEV (reference sequence). The CDR3 runs 14 residues. The variable domain in full, completed from reference TRBV27 and TRBJ1-4, reads EAQVTQNPRYLITVTGKKLTVTCSQNMNHEYMSWYRQDPGLGLRQIYYSMNVEVTDKGDVPEGYKVSRKEKRNFPLILESPSPNQTSLYFCASRGTGSHEKLFFGSGTQLSVL.

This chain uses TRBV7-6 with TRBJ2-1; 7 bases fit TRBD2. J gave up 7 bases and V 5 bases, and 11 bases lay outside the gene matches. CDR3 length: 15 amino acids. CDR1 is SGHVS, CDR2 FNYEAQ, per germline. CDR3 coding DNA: TGTGCCAGCAGCCCCCGGGAGGACTCGGGGAATGAGCAGTTCTTC. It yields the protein CASSPREDSGNEQFF.

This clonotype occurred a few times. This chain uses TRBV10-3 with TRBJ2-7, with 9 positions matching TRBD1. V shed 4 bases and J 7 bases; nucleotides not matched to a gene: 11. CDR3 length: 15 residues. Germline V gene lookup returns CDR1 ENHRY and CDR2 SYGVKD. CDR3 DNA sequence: TGTGCCATCAGTGGATACCCGGGACAGGGCGGGGAGCAGTACTTC. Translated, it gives CAISGYPGQGGEQYF.

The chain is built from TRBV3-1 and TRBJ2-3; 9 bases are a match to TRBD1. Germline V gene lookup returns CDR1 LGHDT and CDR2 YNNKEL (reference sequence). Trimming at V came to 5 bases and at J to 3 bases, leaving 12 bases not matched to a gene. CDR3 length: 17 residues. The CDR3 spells CASSVYRGTGRTDTQYF. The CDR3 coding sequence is TGTGCCAGCAGCGTATACCGTGGGACAGGGCGGACAGATACGCAGTATTTT.

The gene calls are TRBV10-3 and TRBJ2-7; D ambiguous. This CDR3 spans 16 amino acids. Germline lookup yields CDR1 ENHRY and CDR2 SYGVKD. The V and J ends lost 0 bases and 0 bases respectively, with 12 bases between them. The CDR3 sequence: CAISESGRASSYEQYV. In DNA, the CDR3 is TGTGCCATCAGTGAGTCGGGAAGGGCCAGCTCCTACGAGCAGTACGTC.

The CDR3 here is CSAPQGSNQPQHF. CDR3 coding DNA: TGCAGTGCTCCCCAGGGGAGTAATCAGCCCCAGCATTTT. The gene calls are TRBV20-1 and TRBJ1-5; possible D gene TRBD1, 6 bases. The germline CDR1 and CDR2 sequences are DFQATT and SNEGSKA (reference sequence). This CDR3 spans 13 amino acids. Trimming stripped 5 bases from V and 4 bases from J, with 12 bases between.

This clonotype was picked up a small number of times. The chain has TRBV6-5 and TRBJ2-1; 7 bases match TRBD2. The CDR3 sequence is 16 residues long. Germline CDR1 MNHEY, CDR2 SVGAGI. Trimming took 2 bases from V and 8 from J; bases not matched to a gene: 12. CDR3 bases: TGTGCCAGCAGTTACGGGGTGGGAGGGCCTTTAGATGAGCAGTTCTTC. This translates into CASSYGVGGPLDEQFF.

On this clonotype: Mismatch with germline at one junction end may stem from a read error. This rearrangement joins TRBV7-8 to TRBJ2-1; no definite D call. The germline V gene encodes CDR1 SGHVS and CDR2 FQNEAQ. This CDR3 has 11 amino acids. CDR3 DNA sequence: TGTGCCGGCAGCTTACACAATGAGCAGTTCTTC. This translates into CAGSLHNEQFF.

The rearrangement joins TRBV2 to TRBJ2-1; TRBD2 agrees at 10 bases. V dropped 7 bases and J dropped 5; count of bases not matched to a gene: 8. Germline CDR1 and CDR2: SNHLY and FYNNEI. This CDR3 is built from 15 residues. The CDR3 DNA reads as TGTGCCAGCAAATGGCTAGCGGGGGAGAACAATGAGCAGTTCTTC. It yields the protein CASKWLAGENNEQFF.

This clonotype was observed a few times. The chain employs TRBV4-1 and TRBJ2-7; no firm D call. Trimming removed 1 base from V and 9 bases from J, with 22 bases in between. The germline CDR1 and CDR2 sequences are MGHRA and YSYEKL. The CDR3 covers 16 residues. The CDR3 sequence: CASSQVWRLPCQRQYV. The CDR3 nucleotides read TGCGCCAGCAGCCAAGTTTGGCGACTCCCTTGCCAGAGGCAGTACGTC.

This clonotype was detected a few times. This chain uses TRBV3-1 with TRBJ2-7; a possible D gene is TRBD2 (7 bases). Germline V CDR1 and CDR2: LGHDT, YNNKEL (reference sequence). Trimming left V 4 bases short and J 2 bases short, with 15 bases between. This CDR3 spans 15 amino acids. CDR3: CASSPGGRGAYEQYF. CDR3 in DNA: TGTGCCAGCAGCCCGGGAGGCAGGGGAGCCTACGAGCAGTACTTC.

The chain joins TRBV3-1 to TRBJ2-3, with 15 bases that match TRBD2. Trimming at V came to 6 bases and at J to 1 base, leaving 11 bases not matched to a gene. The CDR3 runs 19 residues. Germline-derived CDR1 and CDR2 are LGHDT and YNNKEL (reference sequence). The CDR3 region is CASSRTSGRALGGTDTQYF. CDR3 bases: TGTGCCAGCAGTCGGACTAGCGGGAGGGCTCTGGGCGGCACAGATACGCAGTATTTT.

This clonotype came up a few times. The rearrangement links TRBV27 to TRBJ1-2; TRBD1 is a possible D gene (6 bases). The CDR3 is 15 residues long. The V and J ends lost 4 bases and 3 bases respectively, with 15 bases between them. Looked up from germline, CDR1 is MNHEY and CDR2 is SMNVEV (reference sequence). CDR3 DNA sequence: TGTGCCAGCAGTTCCGGTGGGGGGCTTGACTATGGCTACACCTTC. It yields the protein CASSSGGGLDYGYTF.

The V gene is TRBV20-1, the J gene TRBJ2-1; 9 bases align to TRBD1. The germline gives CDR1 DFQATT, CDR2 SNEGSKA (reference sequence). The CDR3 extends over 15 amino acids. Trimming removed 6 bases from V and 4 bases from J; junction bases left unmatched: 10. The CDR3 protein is CSASPGTGIYNEQFF. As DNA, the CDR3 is TGCAGTGCCAGCCCGGGGACAGGGATATACAATGAGCAGTTCTTC.

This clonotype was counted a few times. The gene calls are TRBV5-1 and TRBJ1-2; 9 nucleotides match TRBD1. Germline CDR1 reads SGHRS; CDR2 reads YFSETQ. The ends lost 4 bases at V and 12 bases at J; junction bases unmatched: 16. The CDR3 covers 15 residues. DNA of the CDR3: TGCGCCAGCAGCCTTACCGGGACAGGGAAGATATACGACACCTTC. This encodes CASSLTGTGKIYDTF. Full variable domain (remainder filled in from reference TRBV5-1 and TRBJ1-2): KAGVTQTPRYLIKTRGQQVTLSCSPISGHRSVSWYQQTPGQGLQFLFEYFSETQRNKGNFPGRFSGRQFSNSRSEMNVSTLELGDSALYLCASSLTGTGKIYDTFGSGTRLTVV.

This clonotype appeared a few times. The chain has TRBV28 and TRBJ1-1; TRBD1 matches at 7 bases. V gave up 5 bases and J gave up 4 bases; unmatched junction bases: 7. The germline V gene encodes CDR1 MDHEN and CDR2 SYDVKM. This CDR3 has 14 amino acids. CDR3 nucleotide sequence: TGTGCCAGCAGTCTGACGACAGGGCTCACTGAAGCTTTCTTT. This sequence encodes CASSLTTGLTEAFF.

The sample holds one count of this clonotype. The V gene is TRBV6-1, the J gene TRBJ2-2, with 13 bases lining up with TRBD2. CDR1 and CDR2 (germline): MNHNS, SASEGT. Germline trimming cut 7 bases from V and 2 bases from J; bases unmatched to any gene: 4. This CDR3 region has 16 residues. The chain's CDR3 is CASTRTSGGNTGELFF. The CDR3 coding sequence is TGTGCCAGCACCCGGACTAGCGGGGGAAACACCGGGGAGCTGTTTTTT.